The 29 T cell receptor beta chains below were found in one sample sequenced in a study of response to subunit inactivated influenza vaccine. TCRdb analysed the RT-PCR reads with MiXCR anew, one entry per CDR3 protein. The sample lists about 540,000 distinct CDR3 sequences, around 21% occurring once. These data are also associated with another study on T cells expressing NK-cell markers. From that study: Production of TCR beta cDNA relied on 5'RACE template switching with UMIs.

This specimen consisted of CD4+ T cells sorted from PBMCs, obtained roughly 13 days after vaccination. These receptors all come from a man aged 45-65 years who received an inactivated influenza vaccine.

V is TRBV29-1 and J is TRBJ2-1; D not certain. V lost 8 bases and J 5 bases, leaving 13 bases between the germline ends. The CDR3 extends over 12 amino acids. Germline CDR1 and CDR2: SQVTM and ANQGSEA. The CDR3 DNA follows: TGCAGCCTCAAAGACACAGACAATGAGCAGTTCTTC. This gives the protein CSLKDTDNEQFF.

A few counts support this clonotype. This sequence joins TRBV7-6 and TRBJ2-1; D gene unclear. Germline-derived CDR1 and CDR2 are SGHVS and FNYEAQ. The CDR3 runs 12 residues. Trimming removed 2 bases at V and 8 bases at J, with 7 bases between. In DNA, the CDR3 is TGTGCCAGCAGCTTAAATGGGTATGAGCAGTTCTTC. It codes for CASSLNGYEQFF. Combining the CDR3 with reference TRBV7-6 and TRBJ2-1 gives the whole variable domain GAGVSQSPRYKVTKRGQDVALRCDPISGHVSLYWYRQALGQGPEFLTYFNYEAQQDKSGLPNDRFSAERPEGSISTLTIQRTEQRDSAMYRCASSLNGYEQFFGPGTRLTVL.

The chain uses TRBV12-3 or TRBV12-4 and TRBJ2-2; D is possibly TRBD1 (6 bases). The CDR3 is 14 residues long. The germline V and J ends were trimmed by 7 bases and 3 bases, with 12 bases remaining between them. CDR3 coding DNA: TGTGCCAGCATCGTCAGGGGCCACACCGGGGAGCTGTTTTTT. Its protein is CASIVRGHTGELFF.

DNA of the CDR3: TGTGCCAGCAGCTTCCTAGCGGGAGCTCTCTACAATGAGCAGTTCTTC. Amino acids: CASSFLAGALYNEQFF. The V call is TRBV7-8, the J call TRBJ2-1; TRBD2 matches 10 bases. The CDR3 has 16 amino acids. The germline gives CDR1 SGHVS, CDR2 FQNEAQ. Trimming took 3 bases from V and 3 from J; bases not matched to a gene: 5. The full variable domain, rest sourced from reference TRBV7-8 and TRBJ2-1, is GAGVSQSPRYKVAKRGQDVALRCDPISGHVSLFWYQQALGQGPEFLTYFQNEAQLDKSGLPSDRFFAERPEGSVSTLKIQRTQQEDSAVYLCASSFLAGALYNEQFFGPGTRLTVL.

The rearrangement joins TRBV5-1 to TRBJ1-5, with 7 nucleotides matching TRBD1. The CDR3 has 14 residues. Germline V gene lookup returns CDR1 SGHRS and CDR2 YFSETQ. With 4 bases clipped from V and 9 bases from J, the junction kept 10 bases outside the gene matches. The CDR3 DNA is TGCGCCAGCAGCCCCACGACAGGGAGTGGGCCCCAGCATTTT. Residues: CASSPTTGSGPQHF.

This clonotype was detected ten times or more. This chain links TRBV5-5 with TRBJ1-1; tentative D call: TRBD1 (5 bases). Looked up from germline, CDR1 is SGHKS and CDR2 is YYEKEE (reference sequence). Trimming took 4 bases from V and 3 from J, leaving 16 bases between them. The CDR3 loop spans 15 amino acids. CDR3 sequence: CASSGGFSGYTEAFF. CDR3 nucleotide sequence: TGTGCCAGCAGCGGGGGATTCTCTGGGTACACTGAAGCTTTCTTT.

The chain links TRBV2 to TRBJ2-5; perhaps TRBD2 as D (5 bases). Germline assignment: CDR1 SNHLY and CDR2 FYNNEI. The CDR3 has 14 residues. V lost 4 bases to trimming and J lost 5 bases, with 14 bases between them. The CDR3 loop is CASSGLRTGETQYF. The CDR3 DNA sequence: TGTGCCAGCAGTGGCCTCCGGACTGGGGAGACCCAGTACTTC.

This clonotype was seen a handful of times. The chain is built from TRBV14 and TRBJ2-1; D may match TRBD1 or TRBD2 (5 bases each). Per germline, CDR1 SGHDN and CDR2 FVKESK. V was cut by 2 bases and J by 2 bases, with 7 bases left in between. This CDR3 is 14 amino acids long. The CDR3 is CASSQMGAYNEQFF. The CDR3 DNA reads as TGTGCCAGCAGCCAAATGGGGGCCTACAATGAGCAGTTCTTC.

This chain links TRBV18 with TRBJ2-5, with D possibly being TRBD1 or TRBD2 (5 bases each). Germline V gene lookup returns CDR1 KGHSH and CDR2 LQKENI. The CDR3 sequence is 14 residues long. The V end was cut by 3 bases, the J end by 3 bases, with 11 bases between. CDR3: CASSPGTPKETQYF. Here the CDR3 DNA reads TGTGCCAGCTCACCGGGGACCCCGAAAGAGACCCAGTACTTC.

This clonotype showed up just a few times. This sequence joins TRBV6-2 or TRBV6-3 and TRBJ1-1; D gene unclear. Between the trimmed V and J ends, which lost 7 bases and 1 base, there was a span of 13 bases. CDR1 is MNHEY and CDR2 is SVGEGT in the germline V gene. The CDR3 totals 14 residues. The chain's CDR3 is CASILGNTNTEAFF. The CDR3 DNA reads as TGTGCCAGCATCCTGGGGAACACGAACACTGAAGCTTTCTTT.

This clonotype has ten or more counts. This chain uses TRBV15 with TRBJ2-5, with D tentatively TRBD1 (5 bases). Germline values: CDR1 LNHNV, CDR2 YYDKDF (reference sequence). Trimming left V 5 bases short and J 1 base short, with 11 bases between. This CDR3 comprises 14 residues. This CDR3 reads CATSPGSIQETQYF. CDR3 nucleotides: TGTGCCACCAGCCCAGGGTCAATCCAAGAGACCCAGTACTTC. Using reference TRBV15 and TRBJ2-5 for the parts outside the CDR3, the full variable domain is DAMVIQNPRYQVTQFGKPVTLSCSQTLNHNVMYWYQQKSSQAPKLLFHYYDKDFNNEADTPDNFQSRRPNTSFCFLDIRSPGLGDTAMYLCATSPGSIQETQYFGPGTRLLVL.

Only a few counts were recorded for this clonotype. The rearrangement links TRBV6-1 to TRBJ2-2; a weak D match, TRBD1 (5 bases). This CDR3 is 15 amino acids long. With 7 bases removed from V and 1 base from J, the gap between germline ends came to 13 bases. In germline, CDR1 is MNHNS, CDR2 SASEGT. CDR3: CASTQPGQNTGELFF. CDR3 coding DNA: TGTGCCAGCACCCAACCCGGACAGAACACCGGGGAGCTGTTTTTT.

This clonotype showed up just a few times. The chain links TRBV20-1 to TRBJ2-1, with no clear D. V was clipped by 4 bases and J by 9 bases, with 10 bases between them. The germline V gene encodes CDR1 DFQATT and CDR2 SNEGSKA (reference sequence). The CDR3 is made up of 11 amino acids. In nucleotides, the CDR3 is TGCAGTGCTAAGTATGTGGGTGAGCAGTTCTTC. Protein product: CSAKYVGEQFF.

V usage is TRBV29-1 and J usage is TRBJ1-5, with D unclear. Looked up from germline, CDR1 is SQVTM and CDR2 is ANQGSEA. The CDR3 has 13 residues. The V gene lost 3 bases and the J gene lost 4 bases, with 10 bases spanning the gap. CDR3 loop: CSVEALQNQPQHF. Written as DNA, the CDR3 is TGCAGCGTTGAGGCCTTACAAAATCAGCCCCAGCATTTT.

This clonotype came up a few times. The rearrangement joins TRBV7-9 to TRBJ2-7, with D maybe TRBD1 (5 bases). Trimming shortened V by 5 bases and J by 7 bases, and 15 bases separated the two germline ends. The length of the CDR3 is 13 residues. Per germline, CDR1 SEHNR and CDR2 FQNEAQ (reference sequence). The CDR3 nucleotides are TGTGCCAGCAGCCCCGACTGGGGCTGGGAGCAGTACTTC. Its translation is CASSPDWGWEQYF.

This clonotype has only a few counts. The chain has TRBV6-5 and TRBJ2-1; D gene unclear. V shed 4 bases and J shed 2 bases, with 9 bases lying between them. The CDR3 consists of 14 residues. CDR1 and CDR2 (germline): MNHEY, SVGAGI. The CDR3 sequence is CASSLSAPYNEQFF. The CDR3 nucleotides read TGTGCCAGCAGTTTGTCTGCCCCCTACAATGAGCAGTTCTTC.

V and J are TRBV12-3 or TRBV12-4 and TRBJ2-7, with 8 positions matching TRBD1. The CDR3 is made up of 14 amino acids. Trimming removed 5 bases from V and 6 bases from J; junction bases left unmatched: 9. The CDR3 coding sequence is TGTGCCAGCAGTACGACAGGGGAGTGGAGCGAGCAGTACTTC. Its translation is CASSTTGEWSEQYF.

This rearrangement joins TRBV6-6 to TRBJ2-2, with D unclear. The CDR3 loop spans 13 amino acids. Germline CDR1 and CDR2: MNHNY and SVGAGI (reference sequence). The V gene lost 2 bases and the J gene lost 5 bases, with 6 bases spanning the gap. The CDR3 bases are TGTGCCAGCAGTTACGCAGTGACCGGGGAGCTGTTTTTT. Encoded protein: CASSYAVTGELFF.

This clonotype occurred a few times. This chain connects TRBV5-6 to TRBJ2-5, with D possibly TRBD1 on 6 matching bases. Germline-derived CDR1 and CDR2 are SGHDT and YYEEEE. The CDR3 covers 14 residues. With 3 bases removed from V and 5 bases from J, the gap between germline ends came to 14 bases. CDR3 sequence: CASSSGTPRETQYF. DNA of the CDR3: TGTGCCAGCAGCTCCGGGACACCTCGGGAGACCCAGTACTTC. Combining the CDR3 with reference TRBV5-6 and TRBJ2-5 gives the whole variable domain DAGVTQSPTHLIKTRGQQVTLRCSPKSGHDTVSWYQQALGQGPQFIFQYYEEEERQRGNFPDRFSGHQFPNYSSELNVNALLLGDSALYLCASSSGTPRETQYFGPGTRLLVL.

The CDR3 reads CASSLGSSGKETQYF. CDR3 coding DNA: TGTGCCAGCAGCTTAGGGTCTAGCGGGAAAGAGACCCAGTACTTC. The V call is TRBV7-2, the J call TRBJ2-5; 9 bases agree with TRBD2. V dropped 1 base and J dropped 3; count of bases not matched to a gene: 3. The CDR3 spans 15 residues. In germline, CDR1 is SGHTA, CDR2 FQGNSA.

At least ten counts were recorded for this clonotype. The gene calls are TRBV6-1 and TRBJ2-7; 11 bases agree with TRBD2. Germline V gene data show CDR1 as MNHNS and CDR2 as SASEGT. The CDR3 covers 14 residues. Germline trimming cut 6 bases from V and 2 bases from J; bases unmatched to any gene: 3. The DNA for the CDR3 is TGTGCCAGCAGCCGTAGCGGGAGGGCCTACGAGCAGTACTTC. Translation gives CASSRSGRAYEQYF.

The V and J genes are TRBV6-1 and TRBJ1-2, with D hard to call. Germline loops: CDR1 MNHNS, CDR2 SASEGT. This CDR3 contains 12 residues. The V and J ends lost 6 bases and 0 bases respectively, with 5 bases between them. CDR3 sequence reads: CASSTPNYGYTF. CDR3 DNA: TGTGCCAGCAGCACCCCTAACTATGGCTACACCTTC.

This clonotype was detected many times. For the CDR3, the DNA is TGTGCCAGCAGCGTAGATACTAGCGGCTACAATGAGCAGTTCTTC. Encoded protein: CASSVDTSGYNEQFF. The chain links TRBV9 to TRBJ2-1; 8 bases agree with TRBD2. Germline CDR1 is SGDLS and CDR2 is YYNGEE. This CDR3 is 15 amino acids long. The V segment lost 0 bases and the J segment 3 bases; nucleotides outside the gene matches: 2. The full variable domain, its missing parts supplied by reference TRBV9 and TRBJ2-1, is DSGVTQTPKHLITATGQRVTLRCSPRSGDLSVYWYQQSLDQGLQFLIQYYNGEERAKGNILERFSAQQFPDLHSELNLSSLELGDSALYFCASSVDTSGYNEQFFGPGTRLTVL.

This clonotype was detected only a few times. The chain links TRBV24-1 to TRBJ2-5, with D unclear. The germline V gene has CDR1 KGHDR and CDR2 SFDVKD. The CDR3 runs 14 residues. V lost 0 bases and J lost 4, with 8 bases in between. The CDR3 nucleotides are TGTGCCACCAGTGATTTGCGGCAGTCAGAGACCCAGTACTTC. Its translation: CATSDLRQSETQYF.

This sequence joins TRBV28 and TRBJ1-1; unclear D gene. Per germline, CDR1 MDHEN and CDR2 SYDVKM. The ends were cut back, 5 bases at V and 11 bases at J, with 18 bases in the middle. This CDR3 has 13 residues. The CDR3 DNA reads as TGTGCCAGCAGTACCCCTGCGGCTCTGGAGGCTTTCTTT. Translating gives CASSTPAALEAFF.

This clonotype has just one count. The V gene is TRBV7-9, the J gene TRBJ2-5; 9 bases are a match to TRBD1. CDR3 length equals 15 residues. V shed 4 bases, J shed 7 bases, and the junction held 10 bases outside the gene matches. Germline-derived CDR1 and CDR2 are SEHNR and FQNEAQ (reference sequence). The CDR3 nucleotides read TGTGCCAGCAGCTCGGGACAGGGATGGGGAGTGACCCAGTACTTC. Translating it yields CASSSGQGWGVTQYF.

This clonotype was seen a handful of times. V is TRBV2 and J is TRBJ1-6; D gene ambiguous. This CDR3 region has 13 residues. Germline V CDR1 and CDR2: SNHLY, FYNNEI. V lost 6 bases and J lost 9, with 12 bases in between. CDR3: CASRDGWSSPLHF. The CDR3 DNA reads TGTGCCAGCAGGGACGGATGGAGTTCACCCCTCCACTTT.

This clonotype was recorded at least ten times. The CDR3 nucleotides are TGTGCCAGCAGCTACGGGGCCAAAGAGACCCAGTACTTC. Translated: CASSYGAKETQYF. V usage is TRBV7-9 and J usage is TRBJ2-5; D may match TRBD1 or TRBD2 (5 bases each). The CDR3 covers 13 residues. V lost 4 bases and J lost 3, with 9 bases in between. The germline gives CDR1 SEHNR, CDR2 FQNEAQ (reference sequence).

This clonotype has a handful of counts. This rearrangement joins TRBV7-6 to TRBJ2-3; D may be TRBD1 (5 bases). This CDR3 is 14 amino acids long. V shed 1 base and J shed 4 bases, with 9 bases lying between them. The germline CDR1 and CDR2 sequences are SGHVS and FNYEAQ. The CDR3 DNA follows: TGTGCCAGCAGCTTAGTAATGGGGCCAGATACGCAGTATTTT. Its translation is CASSLVMGPDTQYF.